The 2 T cell receptor beta chains presented below share a single source sample, sequenced in a study of T-cell reconstitution after alpha-beta-depleted transplantation in children. The TCRbeta library incorporated unique molecular identifiers. Each CDR3 protein is one row after TCRdb ran MiXCR on the PCR reads. The repertoire holds 150,000 to 200,000 distinct CDR3 sequences, with about 14% as singletons. The material sequenced was PBMCs from the stem cell graft donor, taken from the stem cell graft. The source of these receptors is a human donor who donated a stem cell graft to a child with acute lymphoblastic leukemia.

Many counts were recorded for this clonotype. The chain joins TRBV20-1 to TRBJ2-3, with D tentatively TRBD2 (6 bases). Per the germline V gene, CDR1 is DFQATT and CDR2 is SNEGSKA (reference sequence). The CDR3 contains 13 residues. Trimming removed 6 bases at V and 1 base at J, with 11 bases between. The CDR3 region is CSAPGEGTDTQYF. The CDR3 DNA follows: TGCAGTGCGCCGGGAGAGGGCACAGATACGCAGTATTTT.

This clonotype came up a few times. V and J are TRBV5-1 and TRBJ2-5; 12 bases agree with TRBD1. The V gene's germline CDR1 is SGHRS and CDR2 YFSETQ. V shed 0 bases, J shed 5 bases, and the junction held 2 bases outside the gene matches. The CDR3 sequence is 15 residues long. CDR3 in DNA: TGCGCCAGCAGCTTGGGGGACAGGGGGCTCGAGACCCAGTACTTC. It is translated as CASSLGDRGLETQYF.